These 27 T cell receptor beta chains share one sample of origin, sequenced in a study of tumor-infiltrating lymphocytes in primary liver carcinoma. With a constant-region primer, TCR beta cDNA was made from about 0.55 ug of total RNA. The TCR beta library was amplified through three nested multiplex PCR rounds in a modified ARM-PCR procedure. Two initial PCR rounds of around 9 cycles each paired TRBV1-TRBV30 forward primers with a C-beta reverse primer. MiXCR was run by TCRdb on the multiplex PCR reads, yielding one entry per CDR3 protein. The data show more than 20,000 distinct CDR3 sequences, approximately 79% seen once. The source material, 20-30 mg of unsorted bulk tissue, was used to co-extract RNA and DNA. The sequenced sample consisted of liver tumor tissue from sampling region 1. Subset specified: tumor region T1, superior pole. The receptors were gathered from a man between 35 and 55 years old with primary liver carcinoma and hepatitis B virus infection.

The chain carries TRBV4-2 and TRBJ2-3; D may be TRBD2 (5 bases). Germline-derived CDR1 and CDR2 are LGHNA and YNFKEQ. This CDR3 has 18 amino acids. V lost 5 bases to trimming and J lost 6 bases, with 27 bases between them. The CDR3 coding sequence is TGTGCCAGCAGCAAAGTGGCGCTTCTAGCAGGAGCGACTGATACGCAGTATTTT. This gives the protein CASSKVALLAGATDTQYF.

There are many counts of this clonotype. The rearrangement links TRBV6-1 to TRBJ2-3, with 8 bases lining up with TRBD2. V lost 2 bases and J lost 0; bases outside the gene matches: 10. The CDR3 loop spans 18 amino acids. CDR1 is MNHNS, CDR2 SASEGT, per germline. The DNA of the CDR3 is TGTGCCAGCAGTGAACCAGCTAGCGGGCCGTATAGCACAGATACGCAGTATTTT. It translates to CASSEPASGPYSTDTQYF.

V and J are TRBV30 and TRBJ1-3; D is unresolved. This CDR3 region has 13 residues. The germline V gene has CDR1 GTSNPN and CDR2 SVGIG (reference sequence). In nucleotides, the CDR3 is TGTGCATGGGAGTTACATTCTGGAAACACCATATATTTT. This gives the protein CAWELHSGNTIYF.

With respect to this clonotype: It is likely a read error, because the conserved phenylalanine at the end of the CDR3 is missing. The DNA is left out, because the CDR3 cannot be placed on it with certainty; the CDR3 is given as TCRdb lists it. V gene TRBV11-2 combines with J gene TRBJ1-6. The CDR3 adds up to 16 amino acids, both ends counted. Germline V gene sequence: CDR1 SGHAT, CDR2 FQNNGV. CDR3: CASCLDLSSQFRTFHY.

The rearrangement joins TRBV5-6 to TRBJ2-2, with D possibly called TRBD1 or TRBD2 (5 bases each). The CDR3 is 15 residues long. Per the germline V gene, CDR1 is SGHDT and CDR2 is YYEEEE. The V end lost 3 bases, the J end lost 5 bases, and 14 bases lay between the germline ends. The CDR3 reads CASSSGAWATGELFF. Written as DNA, the CDR3 is TGTGCCAGCAGCTCCGGGGCATGGGCGACCGGGGAGCTGTTTTTT.

This clonotype was counted only a few times. This sequence may be a read error, since a much larger clone differs from it by one base. The chain recombines TRBV29-1 with TRBJ2-1; the match to TRBD1 covers 8 bases. The CDR3 covers 14 residues. Germline CDR1 is SQVTM and CDR2 is ANQGSEA. V trimming: 7 bases; J trimming: 8 bases; junction bases outside the gene matches: 13. The CDR3 reads CSGLPGQVVDEQFF. The DNA for the CDR3 is TGCAGCGGATTGCCGGGACAGGTGGTGGATGAGCAGTTCTTC.

About this clonotype itself: The junction shows a germline mismatch at one end, possibly a read error. V and J are TRBV5-1 and TRBJ2-3; D possibly corresponds to TRBD2 (6 bases). CDR1 and CDR2 from the germline V gene are SGHRS and YFSETQ. The CDR3 loop spans 16 amino acids. The CDR3, as DNA: TGCGCCAGGAGCTTTGGACGGGAGTGGGCCACAGATACGCATTATTTT. Translation: CARSFGREWATDTHYF.

About this clonotype: An end of the junction differs from the germline gene, which may be a read error. J is TRBJ2-2 and V is TRBV6-2 or TRBV6-3; the match to TRBD1 covers 7 bases. CDR3 size: 15 residues. Germline V CDR1 and CDR2: MNHEY, SVGEGT. The CDR3 reads CASESETGHTGEPFF. CDR3 DNA sequence: TGTGCCAGCGAATCCGAGACAGGGCACACCGGGGAGCCGTTTTTT.

This clonotype occurred a few times. Being one base from a much bigger clone, this may be a read error. This CDR3 is missing its conserved last phenylalanine or tryptophan, likely due to a read error. J is TRBJ2-7 and V is TRBV12-3 or TRBV12-4, with D unclear. The CDR3 totals 14 residues. Between the trimmed V and J ends, which lost 5 bases and 9 bases, there was a span of 20 bases. The CDR3: CASSPQVSRSGQYS. The CDR3 nucleotides read TGTGCCAGCAGTCCGCAAGTGAGCCGCTCGGGGCAGTACTCC.

The table lists this clonotype with a count of one. This CDR3 is missing its conserved last phenylalanine or tryptophan, likely due to a read error. V gene TRBV6-2 or TRBV6-3 combines with J gene TRBJ2-7; D not resolved. The CDR3 is 14 residues long. Germline V gives CDR1 MNHEY, CDR2 SVGEGT. CDR3 protein: CASSYGQRSYEQYL. The CDR3, as DNA: TGCGCCAGCAGTTACGGGCAGCGCAGCTACGAGCAGTACTTA.

The CDR3 DNA reads as TGTGTCAGTCGAAGACAGGAGGCTGTGACTAAAGCTTTCTTT. Protein sequence: CVSRRQEAVTKAFF. V gene TRBV6-1 combines with J gene TRBJ1-1; weak D call: TRBD1 (6 bases). Germline loops: CDR1 MNHNS, CDR2 SASEGT. This CDR3 contains 14 residues.

In its sample, this clonotype ranks as medium-sized. The V call is TRBV6-6, the J call TRBJ2-3; 7 positions match TRBD2. The CDR3 loop spans 14 amino acids. Germline CDR1 is MNHNY and CDR2 is SVGAGI (reference sequence). Germline trimming cut 6 bases from V and 3 bases from J; bases unmatched to any gene: 6. The CDR3 DNA follows: TGTGCCAGCAGATACAGCGGGAATACAGATACGCAGTATTTT. This translates into CASRYSGNTDTQYF.

Concerning this clonotype: One end of the junction does not line up with germline, which may come from a read error. The chain uses TRBV6-5 and TRBJ2-7, with 7 positions matching TRBD1. Germline V lookup: CDR1 MNHEY, CDR2 SVGAGI. This CDR3 region has 16 residues. CDR3 DNA sequence: TGTGCTAGCAGGCCCGGACAGGCAACATCCTTTTACGAGCAGTACTTT. Its translation: CASRPGQATSFYEQYF.

With regard to this clonotype: An end of the junction differs from the germline gene, which may be a read error. The rearrangement links TRBV27 to TRBJ1-5; D gene uncertain. Germline CDR1 reads MNHEY; CDR2 reads SMNVEV (reference sequence). The CDR3 is made up of 12 amino acids. CDR3 nucleotide sequence: TGTACCAGCAGTCCATTAGGAGAGCCCCAGCATTTT. Its protein product is CTSSPLGEPQHF.

Notes on this clonotype: No conserved phenylalanine or tryptophan ends this CDR3, so it is likely a read error. The V gene is TRBV2, the J gene TRBJ1-2; 7 bases map to TRBD1. Losses at the gene ends were 4 bases for V and 4 bases for J; bases not matched to a gene: 6. This CDR3 has 14 amino acids. Germline V gene lookup returns CDR1 SNHLY and CDR2 FYNNEI. The CDR3 DNA reads as TGTGCCAGCAGTGGACAGGGCAGTGGCTATGGCTACACCTCC. Amino acid sequence: CASSGQGSGYGYTS.

This rearrangement joins TRBV29-1 to TRBJ2-2, with TRBD1 matching 10 bases. With V trimmed by 4 bases and J by 3 bases, 5 bases remained unmatched. This CDR3 comprises 15 residues. Germline loops: CDR1 SQVTM, CDR2 ANQGSEA. The CDR3: CSVVGQGDHTGELFF. CDR3 DNA sequence: TGCAGCGTTGTAGGACAGGGGGATCACACCGGGGAGCTGTTTTTT.

On this clonotype itself: Being one base from a much bigger clone, this may be a read error. This chain links TRBV11-2 with TRBJ2-7; the D is unclear. The CDR3 extends over 15 amino acids. Germline V gives CDR1 SGHAT, CDR2 FQNNGV. CDR3 in DNA: TGTGCCAGCAACTTATCGGACCGTAGTTTCTACGAGCAGTACTTC. Residues: CASNLSDRSFYEQYF.

Note on this clonotype: It is unclear where the CDR3 begins or ends on the DNA, so no DNA is shown, and the CDR3 is as TCRdb lists it. The gene calls are TRBV29-1 and TRBJ1-2; the table's D call TRBD1 went unverified against the DNA. Germline V gene sequence: CDR1 SQVTM, CDR2 ANQGSEA. The CDR3 region is 13 residues in length, termini included. This chain's CDR3 is CNVALRGDYGCTF.

As to this clonotype: This likely comes from a read error, as the CDR3 has no conserved phenylalanine or tryptophan at its end. The chain couples TRBV6-5 to TRBJ2-1; D is undetermined. This CDR3 comprises 13 residues. Germline CDR1 reads MNHEY; CDR2 reads SVGAGI. Trimming shortened V by 7 bases and J by 8 bases, and 15 bases separated the two germline ends. The CDR3 protein is CASTRRSIDEQFL. CDR3 DNA: TGTGCCAGCACACGACGCTCTATAGATGAGCAGTTCCTC.

About this clonotype itself: No conserved phenylalanine or tryptophan ends this CDR3, so it is likely a read error. The DNA is left out, because the CDR3 cannot be placed on it with certainty; the CDR3 is given as TCRdb lists it. The CDR3 region is CAGSETKAGLSYNSPLLS. The V gene is TRBV10-2, the J gene TRBJ1-6; the table's D call TRBD1 went unverified against the DNA. The CDR3 is made up of 18 amino acids, end residues included. Per germline, CDR1 WSHSY and CDR2 SAAADI.

On this clonotype itself: No DNA is shown, since the ends of the CDR3 on it are uncertain; the CDR3 is the one TCRdb lists. The chain uses TRBV29-1 and TRBJ2-3; TRBD2 is the table's D call, not checked against the DNA. The CDR3 has 14 amino acids, counting both end residues. Germline CDR1 and CDR2: SQVTM and ANQGSEA. Here the CDR3 reads CSGLVGLGTDTRYF.

In regard to this clonotype: This could be a read error, since a much larger clone is one nucleotide away. This chain uses TRBV7-9 with TRBJ2-7; D not resolved. This CDR3 has 12 residues. In germline, CDR1 is SEHNR, CDR2 FQNEAQ (reference sequence). The DNA of the CDR3 is TGTGCCAGCAACTTAACGTCAGGCGAGCAGTACTTC. It is translated as CASNLTSGEQYF.

At least ten counts were recorded for this clonotype. The CDR3 does not close with the conserved phenylalanine or tryptophan, likely indicating a read error. V and J are TRBV5-4 and TRBJ2-3; D is possibly TRBD2 (6 bases). In germline, CDR1 is SGHNT, CDR2 YYREEE (reference sequence). CDR3 length: 15 amino acids. CDR3 bases: TGTGCCAGCGGCTTGGACGGGACTAGCACAGATACGCAGTATTCT. Protein product: CASGLDGTSTDTQYS.

The J gene is TRBJ2-7, the V gene TRBV6-1; no clear D gene. The CDR3 covers 15 residues. Deletions cut 1 base from V and 5 bases from J, with 15 bases between. Germline CDR1 MNHNS, CDR2 SASEGT. CDR3 protein: CASSEVRQEWNEQYF. In DNA, the CDR3 is TGTGCCAGCAGTGAAGTGCGTCAAGAGTGGAACGAGCAGTACTTC.

Details on this clonotype: Because the CDR3's place on the DNA is in doubt, the DNA is left out and the CDR3 is given as listed by TCRdb. This sequence joins TRBV9 and TRBJ2-2; the table calls TRBD2, which could not be checked here. Germline CDR1 SGDLS, CDR2 YYNGEE. Ends included, the CDR3 has 17 residues. The chain's CDR3 is CASSVASGTLNTGELSF.

Details on this clonotype: This may arise from a read error, as a much more abundant clone is one base away. V is TRBV5-1 and J is TRBJ2-7, with TRBD2 matching 7 bases. V was clipped by 6 bases and J by 5 bases; unmatched bases: 11. This CDR3 has 14 residues. The germline CDR1 and CDR2 sequences are SGHRS and YFSETQ. CDR3 nucleotide sequence: TGCGCCAGCAACCCCCCAGCGGGAAGAAACGAGCAGTACTTC. It encodes CASNPPAGRNEQYF.

With regard to this clonotype: In this CDR3 the conserved last residue, phenylalanine or tryptophan, is missing, so a read error is likely. The chain recombines TRBV6-5 with TRBJ1-1; D gene uncertain. V lost 2 bases to trimming and J lost 6 bases, with 13 bases between them. This CDR3 contains 14 residues. Per the germline V gene, CDR1 is MNHEY and CDR2 is SVGAGI. CDR3 DNA: TGTGCCAGCAGTTACGCTGGGGAGCGGGCTGAAGCTTTCGTT. It specifies CASSYAGERAEAFV.